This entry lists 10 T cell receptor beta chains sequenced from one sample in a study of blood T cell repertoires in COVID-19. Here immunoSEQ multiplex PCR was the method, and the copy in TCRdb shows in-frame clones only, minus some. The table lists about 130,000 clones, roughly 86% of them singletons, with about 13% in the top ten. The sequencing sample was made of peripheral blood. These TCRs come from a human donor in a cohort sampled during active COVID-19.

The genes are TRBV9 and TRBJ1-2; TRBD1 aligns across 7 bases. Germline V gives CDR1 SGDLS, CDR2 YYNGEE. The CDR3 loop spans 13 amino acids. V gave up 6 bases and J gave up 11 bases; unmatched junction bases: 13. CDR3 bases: TGTGCCAGCAACACGCCGGGACAGCGAGTTTACACCTTC. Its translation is CASNTPGQRVYTF.

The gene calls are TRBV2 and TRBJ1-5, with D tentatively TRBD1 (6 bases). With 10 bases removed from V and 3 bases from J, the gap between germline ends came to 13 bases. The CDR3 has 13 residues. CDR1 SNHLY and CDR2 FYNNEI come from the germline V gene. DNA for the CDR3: TGTGCCACCACCCGGGACATCAATCAGCCCCAGCATTTT. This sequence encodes CATTRDINQPQHF.

The CDR3 nucleotides are TGTGCCAGCAGTAGGGACAGCCTCTATGGCTACACCTTC. Its protein product is CASSRDSLYGYTF. The chain carries TRBV12-3 or TRBV12-4 and TRBJ1-2, with TRBD1 matching over 7 bases. V was clipped by 5 bases and J by 4 bases; unmatched bases: 4. The CDR3 has 13 amino acids.

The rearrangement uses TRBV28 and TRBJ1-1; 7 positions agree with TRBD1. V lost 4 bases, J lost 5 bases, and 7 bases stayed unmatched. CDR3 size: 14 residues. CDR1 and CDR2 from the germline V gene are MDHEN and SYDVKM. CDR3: CASSSGGGRTEAFF. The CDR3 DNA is TGTGCCAGCAGTTCAGGGGGAGGAAGAACTGAAGCTTTCTTT.

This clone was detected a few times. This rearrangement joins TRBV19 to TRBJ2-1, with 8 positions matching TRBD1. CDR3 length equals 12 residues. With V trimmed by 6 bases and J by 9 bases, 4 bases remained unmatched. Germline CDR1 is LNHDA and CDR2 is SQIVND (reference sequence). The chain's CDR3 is CASSQGAGEQFF. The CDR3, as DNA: TGTGCCAGTAGCCAGGGGGCTGGTGAGCAGTTCTTC.

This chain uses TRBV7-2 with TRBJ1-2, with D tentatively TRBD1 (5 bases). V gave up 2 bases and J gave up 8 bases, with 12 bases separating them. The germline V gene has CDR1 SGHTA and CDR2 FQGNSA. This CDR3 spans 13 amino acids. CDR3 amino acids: CASSLSRDRGYTF. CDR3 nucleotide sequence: TGTGCCAGCAGCTTAAGCAGGGATCGGGGCTACACCTTC.

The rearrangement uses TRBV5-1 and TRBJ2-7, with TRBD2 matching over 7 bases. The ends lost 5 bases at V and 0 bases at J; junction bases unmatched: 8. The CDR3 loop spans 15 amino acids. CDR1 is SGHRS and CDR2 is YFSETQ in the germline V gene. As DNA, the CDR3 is TGCGCCAGCAGGGTAGCAGCGGGAAACTCCTACGAGCAGTACTTC. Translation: CASRVAAGNSYEQYF.

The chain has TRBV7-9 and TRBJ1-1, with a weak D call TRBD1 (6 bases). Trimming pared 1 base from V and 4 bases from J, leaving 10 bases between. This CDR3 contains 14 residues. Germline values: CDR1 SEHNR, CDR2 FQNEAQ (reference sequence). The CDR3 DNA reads TGTGCCAGCAGCTTAGGACAGGAGAGCACTGAAGCTTTCTTT. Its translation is CASSLGQESTEAFF.

The CDR3 sequence is CASSALAGGYYEQYF. In DNA form, the CDR3 reads TGTGCCAGCAGCGCCTTAGCGGGGGGCTACTACGAGCAGTACTTC. This chain joins TRBV3-1 (or the pseudogene TRBV3-2) and TRBJ2-7; 10 bases align to TRBD2. The CDR3 covers 15 residues. Germline CDR1 is LGHDT and CDR2 is YNNKEL (reference sequence). V gave up 5 bases and J gave up 3 bases; unmatched junction bases: 7.

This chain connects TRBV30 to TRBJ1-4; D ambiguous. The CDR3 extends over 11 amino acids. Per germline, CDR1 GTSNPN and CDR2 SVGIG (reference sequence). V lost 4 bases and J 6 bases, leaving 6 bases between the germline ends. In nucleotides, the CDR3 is TGTGCCTGGAAAGGAGATGAAAAACTGTTTTTT. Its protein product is CAWKGDEKLFF.